This T cell receptor (beta chain) stems from a study of shared clonotypes between healthy human individuals. Method: immunoSEQ multiplex PCR; TCRdb's copy keeps in-frame clones and lacks some. The sample carries 2 million or so clones, 95% recorded once. The germline CDR1 and CDR2 sequences are MNHEY and SMNVEV (reference sequence). This CDR3 comprises 13 residues. Trimming cost V 8 bases and J 7 bases, with 17 bases left between them. In this sample, this clone turned up once. Material: naive CD4+ T cells sorted from blood. The sample's subset: CD45RA+ positively selected. V and J are TRBV27 and TRBJ2-5, with D tentatively TRBD1 (5 bases). This TCR came from a man between 18 and 35 years old in good health. CDR3 region: CASSQGVARTQYF. The CDR3 nucleotides read TGTGCCAGCTCTCAAGGGGTCGCCAGGACCCAGTACTTC.